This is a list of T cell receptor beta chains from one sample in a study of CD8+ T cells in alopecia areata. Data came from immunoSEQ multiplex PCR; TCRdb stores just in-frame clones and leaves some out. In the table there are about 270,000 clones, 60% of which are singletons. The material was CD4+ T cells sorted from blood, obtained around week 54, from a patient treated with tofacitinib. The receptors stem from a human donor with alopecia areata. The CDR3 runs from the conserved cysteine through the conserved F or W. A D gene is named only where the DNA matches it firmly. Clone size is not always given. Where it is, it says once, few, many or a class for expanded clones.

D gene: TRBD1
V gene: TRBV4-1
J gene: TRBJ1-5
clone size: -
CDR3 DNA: TGCGCCAGCAGCCAAAGGACAGGGGATCAGCCCCAGCATTTT
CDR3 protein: CASSQRTGDQPQHF

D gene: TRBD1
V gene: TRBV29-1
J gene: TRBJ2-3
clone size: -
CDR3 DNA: TGCAGTGTTGAAGGGGGCGCCGGCACAGATACGCAGTATTTT
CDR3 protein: CSVEGGAGTDTQYF

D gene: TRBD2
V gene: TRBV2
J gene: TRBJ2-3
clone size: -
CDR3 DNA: TGTGCCAGCACTCCGGGCGCAGCGGGATTAGATACGCAGTATTTT
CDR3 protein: CASTPGAAGLDTQYF

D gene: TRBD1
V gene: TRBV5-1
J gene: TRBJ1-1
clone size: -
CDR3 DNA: TGCGCCAGCAGCTATGACAGGGCCACTGAAGCTTTCTTT
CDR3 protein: CASSYDRATEAFF

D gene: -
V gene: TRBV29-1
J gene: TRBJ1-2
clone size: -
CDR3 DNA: TGCAGCGTTGCCGGGCGCGGAGGAAGTGACTATGGCTACACCTTC
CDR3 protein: CSVAGRGGSDYGYTF

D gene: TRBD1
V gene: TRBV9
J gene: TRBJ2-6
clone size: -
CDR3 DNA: TGTGCCAGCAGCAAAGCGCCGGGACAGGGGGCTTCTGGGGCCAACGTCCTGACTTTC
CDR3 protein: CASSKAPGQGASGANVLTF

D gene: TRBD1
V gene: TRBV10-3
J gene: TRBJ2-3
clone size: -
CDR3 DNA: TGTGCCATCAGTGATGGGACAGGTCAAGTTCTGGATACGCAGTATTTT
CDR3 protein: CAISDGTGQVLDTQYF

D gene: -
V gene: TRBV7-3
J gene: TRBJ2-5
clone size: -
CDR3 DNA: TGTGCCAGCAGCTCTCAGGGTTCGGACCAAGAGACCCAGTACTTC
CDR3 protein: CASSSQGSDQETQYF

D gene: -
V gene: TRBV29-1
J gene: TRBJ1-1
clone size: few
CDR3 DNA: TGCAGCGTTGGCTCCACCGGAGCTTTCTTT
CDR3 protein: CSVGSTGAFF

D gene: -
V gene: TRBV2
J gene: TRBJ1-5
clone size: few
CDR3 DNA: TGTGCCAGCAGTGAAGCGCTTCGGACAGTTCAGCCCCAGCATTTT
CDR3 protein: CASSEALRTVQPQHF

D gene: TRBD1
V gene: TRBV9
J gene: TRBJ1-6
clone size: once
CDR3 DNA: TGTGCCAGCAGCGTAGCAAGGGGGCCTTCACCCCTCCACTTT
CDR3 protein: CASSVARGPSPLHF

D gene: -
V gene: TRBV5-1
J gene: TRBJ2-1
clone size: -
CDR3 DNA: TGCGCCAGCAGCTTGGAGGCCGGGAATGAGCAGTTCTTC
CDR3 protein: CASSLEAGNEQFF

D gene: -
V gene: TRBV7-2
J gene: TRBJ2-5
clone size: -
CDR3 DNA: TGTGCCGGGGGGGACAAAAGGGGCCCGGGAGAGACCCAGTACTTC
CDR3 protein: CAGGDKRGPGETQYF

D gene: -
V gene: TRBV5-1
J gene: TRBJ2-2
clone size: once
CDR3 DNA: TGCGCCACCGCCATGGGCCTCTCGGGCACCGGGGAGCTGTTTTTT
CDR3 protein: CATAMGLSGTGELFF

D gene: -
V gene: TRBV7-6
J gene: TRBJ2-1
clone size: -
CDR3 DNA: TGTGCCAGCAGCCGCCCCGGTAGGAATGAGCAGTTCTTC
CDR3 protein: CASSRPGRNEQFF

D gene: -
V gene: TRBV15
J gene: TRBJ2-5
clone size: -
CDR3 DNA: TGTGCCACCAGCAGAGATGGTGCCCAGTCTCAGACCCAGTACTTC
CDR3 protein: CATSRDGAQSQTQYF

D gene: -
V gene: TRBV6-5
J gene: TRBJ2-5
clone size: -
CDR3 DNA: TGTGCCAGCAGCCCCGGGATCCAAGAGACCCAGTACTTC
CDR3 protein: CASSPGIQETQYF

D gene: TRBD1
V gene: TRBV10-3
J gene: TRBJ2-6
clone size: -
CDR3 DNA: TGTGCCATCAATCCGGGACAGGGGGCAGTTGGGGCCAACGTCCTGACTTTC
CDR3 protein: CAINPGQGAVGANVLTF

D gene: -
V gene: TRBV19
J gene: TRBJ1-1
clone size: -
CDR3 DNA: TGTGCCAGTAGTATAGACTCGAAGAGGGTTGAAGCTTTCTTT
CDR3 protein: CASSIDSKRVEAFF

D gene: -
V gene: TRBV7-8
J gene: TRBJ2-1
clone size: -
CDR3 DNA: TGTGCCAGCAGCTTAACGGGTATTGGTGAGCAGTTCTTC
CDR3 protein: CASSLTGIGEQFF

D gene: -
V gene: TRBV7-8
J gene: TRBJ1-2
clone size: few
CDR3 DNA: TGTGCCAGCAGCTTAGCGGAGGGCAGAGGCGGCTACACCTTC
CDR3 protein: CASSLAEGRGGYTF

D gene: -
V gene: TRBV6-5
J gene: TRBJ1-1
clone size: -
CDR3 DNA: TGTGCCAGCAGCCGCAAGGGGGACACTGAAGCTTTCTTT
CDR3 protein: CASSRKGDTEAFF

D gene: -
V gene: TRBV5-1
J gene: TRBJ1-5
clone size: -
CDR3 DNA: TGCGCCAGCAGCCTGGGACCCACGGTTAATCAGCCCCAGCATTTT
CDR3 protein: CASSLGPTVNQPQHF

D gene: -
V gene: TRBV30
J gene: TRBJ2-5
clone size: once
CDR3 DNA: TGTGCCTGGGCCGGGGCCGAGACCCAGTACTTC
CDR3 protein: CAWAGAETQYF

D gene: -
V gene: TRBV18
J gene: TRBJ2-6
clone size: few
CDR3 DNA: TGTGCCAGTTATCAGAGCTCTGGGGCCAACGTCCTGACTTTC
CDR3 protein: CASYQSSGANVLTF

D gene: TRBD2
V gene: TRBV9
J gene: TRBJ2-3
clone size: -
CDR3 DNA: TGTGCCAGCAGCGTCCGACTAGCTTCCGATACGCAGTATTTT
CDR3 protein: CASSVRLASDTQYF

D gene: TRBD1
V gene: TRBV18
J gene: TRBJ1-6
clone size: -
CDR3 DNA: TGTGCCAGCTCACCACTTGGGACAGGGGATTCACCCCTCCACTTT
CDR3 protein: CASSPLGTGDSPLHF

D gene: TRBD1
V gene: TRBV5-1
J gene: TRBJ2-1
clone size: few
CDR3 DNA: TGCGCCAGCAGCCCAGACAGGGTTGGCAATGAGCAGTTCTTC
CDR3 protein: CASSPDRVGNEQFF

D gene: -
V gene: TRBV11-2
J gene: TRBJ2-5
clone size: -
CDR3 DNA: TGTGCCAGCAGTCTCCAGGGCGGACGGGAGACCCAGTACTTC
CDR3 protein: CASSLQGGRETQYF

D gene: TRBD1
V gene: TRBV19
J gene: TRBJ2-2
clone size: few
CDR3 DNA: TGTGCCAGTAGTGCCGGGACAGGGAAGACGGAGCTGTTTTTT
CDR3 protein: CASSAGTGKTELFF

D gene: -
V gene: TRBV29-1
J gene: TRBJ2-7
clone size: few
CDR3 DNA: TGCAGCGTTGACGACGGGTCCGAGCAGTACTTC
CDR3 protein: CSVDDGSEQYF

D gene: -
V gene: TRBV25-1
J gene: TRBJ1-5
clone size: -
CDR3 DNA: TGTGCCAGCAGTGACGCGACCAGCTATAGCAATCAGCCCCAGCATTTT
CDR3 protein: CASSDATSYSNQPQHF

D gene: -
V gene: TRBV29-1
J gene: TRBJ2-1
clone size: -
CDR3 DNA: TGCAGCGTTGTGGCCGCCACAGAGTTCTTC
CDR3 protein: CSVVAATEFF

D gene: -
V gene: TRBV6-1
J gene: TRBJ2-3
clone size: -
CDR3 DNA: TGTGCCAGCAGTACCCTCGGAGATACGCAGTATTTT
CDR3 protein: CASSTLGDTQYF

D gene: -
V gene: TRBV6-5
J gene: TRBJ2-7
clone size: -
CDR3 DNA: TGTGCCAGCAGTATCCTCCTGAGCTACGAGCAGTACTTC
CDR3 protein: CASSILLSYEQYF

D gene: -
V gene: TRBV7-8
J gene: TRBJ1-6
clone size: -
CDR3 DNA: TGTGCCAGCAGCGGGTTCTCACCCCTCCACTTT
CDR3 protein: CASSGFSPLHF

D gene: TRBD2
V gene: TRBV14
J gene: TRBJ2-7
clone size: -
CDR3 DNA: TGTGCCAGCAGCTCCGTAGCGGGGAGACTACCCTACGAGCAGTACTTC
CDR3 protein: CASSSVAGRLPYEQYF

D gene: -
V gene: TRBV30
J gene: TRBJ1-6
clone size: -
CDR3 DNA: TGTGCCTGGAGTGTACTAAAGGGTAATTCACCCCTCCACTTT
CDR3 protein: CAWSVLKGNSPLHF

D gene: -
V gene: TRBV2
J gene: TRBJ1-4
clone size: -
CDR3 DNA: TGTGCCAGCAGACGGGACCTTAATGAAAAACTGTTTTTT
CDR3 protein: CASRRDLNEKLFF

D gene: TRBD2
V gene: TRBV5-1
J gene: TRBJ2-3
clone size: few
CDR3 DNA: TGCGCCAGCAGGATGGCGGGGGGGCCTAGCACAGATACGCAGTATTTT
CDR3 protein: CASRMAGGPSTDTQYF

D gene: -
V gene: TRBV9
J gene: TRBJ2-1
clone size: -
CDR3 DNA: TGTGCCAGCAGCGTCTGGACTGGCGACAATGAGCAGTTCTTC
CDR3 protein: CASSVWTGDNEQFF

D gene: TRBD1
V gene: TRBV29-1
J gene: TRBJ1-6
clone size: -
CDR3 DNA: TGCAGCGTGGGGGGACAGGGGGCACCCCTCCACTTT
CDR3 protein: CSVGGQGAPLHF

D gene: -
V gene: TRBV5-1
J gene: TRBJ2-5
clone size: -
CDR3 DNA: TGCGCCAGCAGCTTTGGGGGGATGGAGACCCAGTACTTC
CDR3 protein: CASSFGGMETQYF

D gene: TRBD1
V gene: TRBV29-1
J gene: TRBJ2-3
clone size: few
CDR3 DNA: TGCAGCGCTGCTCGGACAGGGGAGTCAGATACGCAGTATTTT
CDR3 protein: CSAARTGESDTQYF

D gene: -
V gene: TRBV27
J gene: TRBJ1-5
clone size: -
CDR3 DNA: TGTGCCAGCAAACCCCCAGGGGGCAATCAGCCCCAGCATTTT
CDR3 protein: CASKPPGGNQPQHF

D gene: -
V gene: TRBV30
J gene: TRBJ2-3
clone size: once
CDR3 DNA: TGTGCCTCGAAATACGGCCTAGAGGTCACAGATACGCAGTATTTT
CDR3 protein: CASKYGLEVTDTQYF

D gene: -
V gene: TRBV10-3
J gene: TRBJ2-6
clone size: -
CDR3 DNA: TGTGCCATCGGAAGTGAACAGGGTGTCTTATCCTCTGGGGCCAACGTCCTGACTTTC
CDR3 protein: CAIGSEQGVLSSGANVLTF

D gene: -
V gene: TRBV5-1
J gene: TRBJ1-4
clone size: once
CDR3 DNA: TGCGCCAGCAGCGAGGGGACATCGGAGGAAAAACTGTTTTTT
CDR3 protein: CASSEGTSEEKLFF

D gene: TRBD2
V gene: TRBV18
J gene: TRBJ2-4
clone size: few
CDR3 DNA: TGTGCCAGCTCCCTCGGACTAGCGGGGGGGCCTGGCATTCAGTACTTC
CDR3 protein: CASSLGLAGGPGIQYF

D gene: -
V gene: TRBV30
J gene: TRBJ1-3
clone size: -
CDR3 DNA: TGTGCCTGGAGTGCTGGGTTGGGAAACACCATATATTTT
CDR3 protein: CAWSAGLGNTIYF

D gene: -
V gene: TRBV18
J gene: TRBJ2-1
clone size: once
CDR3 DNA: TGTGCCAGCTCACCGGGACTTAACAATGAGCAGTTCTTC
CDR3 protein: CASSPGLNNEQFF

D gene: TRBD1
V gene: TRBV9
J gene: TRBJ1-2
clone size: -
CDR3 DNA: TGTGCCAGCAGAGGGACAGGGAAGAGTGGCTACACCTTC
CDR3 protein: CASRGTGKSGYTF

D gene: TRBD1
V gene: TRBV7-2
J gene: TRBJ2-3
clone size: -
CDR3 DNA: TGTGCCAGCGTACAGGGGCGGGCGACAGATACGCAGTATTTT
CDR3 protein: CASVQGRATDTQYF

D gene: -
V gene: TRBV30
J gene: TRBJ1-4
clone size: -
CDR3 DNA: TGTGCCTGGAGCGGGGGCCGTCCTAATGAAAAACTGTTTTTT
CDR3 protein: CAWSGGRPNEKLFF

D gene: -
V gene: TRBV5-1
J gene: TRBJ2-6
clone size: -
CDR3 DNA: TGCGCCAGCAGCCTACCTCAGTTCTCTGGGGCCAACGTCCTGACTTTC
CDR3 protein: CASSLPQFSGANVLTF

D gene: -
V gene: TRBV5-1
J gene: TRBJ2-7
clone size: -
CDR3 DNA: TGCGCCAGCAGCTTGGGACTTCTCTCCTACGAGCAGTACTTC
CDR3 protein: CASSLGLLSYEQYF